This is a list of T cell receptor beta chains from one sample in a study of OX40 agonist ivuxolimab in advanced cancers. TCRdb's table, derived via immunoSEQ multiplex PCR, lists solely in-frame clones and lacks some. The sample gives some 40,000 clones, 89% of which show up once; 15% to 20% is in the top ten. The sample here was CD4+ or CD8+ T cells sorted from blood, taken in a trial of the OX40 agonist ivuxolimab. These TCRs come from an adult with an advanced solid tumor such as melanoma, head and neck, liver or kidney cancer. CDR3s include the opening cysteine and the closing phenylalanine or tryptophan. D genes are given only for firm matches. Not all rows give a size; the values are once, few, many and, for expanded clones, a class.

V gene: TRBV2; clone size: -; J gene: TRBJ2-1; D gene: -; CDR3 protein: CATNWGRGNNEQFF; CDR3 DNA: TGTGCCACCAATTGGGGACGGGGGAACAATGAGCAGTTCTTC
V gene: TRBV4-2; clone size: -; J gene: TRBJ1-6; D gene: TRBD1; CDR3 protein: CASSSLGTDNSPLHF; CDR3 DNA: TGTGCCAGCAGCTCTCTCGGGACAGATAATTCACCCCTCCACTTT
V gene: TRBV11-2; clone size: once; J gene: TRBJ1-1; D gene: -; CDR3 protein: CASSLLDVLSENTEAFF; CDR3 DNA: TGTGCCAGCAGCTTATTAGACGTTCTTTCTGAGAACACTGAAGCTTTCTTT
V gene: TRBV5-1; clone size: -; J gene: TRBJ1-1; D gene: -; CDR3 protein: CASSWKKGNTEAFF; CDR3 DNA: TGCGCCAGCAGCTGGAAAAAGGGGAACACTGAAGCTTTCTTT
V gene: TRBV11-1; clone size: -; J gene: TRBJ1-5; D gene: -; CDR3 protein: CASSGAGFGQPQHF; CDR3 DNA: TGTGCCAGCAGCGGAGCAGGTTTCGGTCAGCCCCAGCATTTT
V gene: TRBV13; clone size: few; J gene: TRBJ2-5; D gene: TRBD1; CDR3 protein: CASSQGTGWTQYF; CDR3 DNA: TGTGCCAGCAGCCAAGGGACAGGTTGGACCCAGTACTTC
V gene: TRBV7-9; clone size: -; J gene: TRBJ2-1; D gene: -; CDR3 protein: CASSADRGRFF; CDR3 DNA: TGTGCCAGCAGCGCTGACCGGGGAAGGTTCTTC
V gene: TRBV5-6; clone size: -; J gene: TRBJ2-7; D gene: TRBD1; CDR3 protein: CASITSALGGTGRAFEYF; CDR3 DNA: TGTGCCAGCATCACCTCGGCCCTTGGCGGGACAGGACGAGCATTTGAGTACTTC
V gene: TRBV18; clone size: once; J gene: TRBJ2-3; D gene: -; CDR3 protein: CASSPRSSLEPDTQYF; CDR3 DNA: TGTGCCAGCTCACCACGGTCCTCCCTAGAGCCAGATACGCAGTATTTT
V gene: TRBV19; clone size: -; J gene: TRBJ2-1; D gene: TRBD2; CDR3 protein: CASSVLVTSGRDNEQFF; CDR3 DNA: TGTGCCAGTAGTGTCCTAGTGACTAGCGGGAGGGACAATGAGCAGTTCTTC
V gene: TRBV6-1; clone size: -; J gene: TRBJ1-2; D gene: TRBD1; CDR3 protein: CASSERPAGTGKGYTF; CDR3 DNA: TGTGCCAGCAGTGAAAGGCCAGCGGGGACAGGGAAAGGCTACACCTTC
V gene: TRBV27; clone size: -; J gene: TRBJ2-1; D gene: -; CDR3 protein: CASSPLGEYNEQFF; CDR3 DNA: TGTGCCAGCAGTCCTCTGGGCGAGTACAATGAGCAGTTCTTC
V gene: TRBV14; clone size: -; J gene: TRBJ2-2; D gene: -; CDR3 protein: CASSQSQRGWSGELFF; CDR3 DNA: TGTGCCAGCAGCCAAAGTCAAAGGGGCTGGTCCGGGGAGCTGTTTTTT
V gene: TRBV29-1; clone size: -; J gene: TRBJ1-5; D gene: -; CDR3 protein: CSVARDNQPQHF; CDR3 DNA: TGCAGCGTTGCCAGGGATAATCAGCCCCAGCATTTT
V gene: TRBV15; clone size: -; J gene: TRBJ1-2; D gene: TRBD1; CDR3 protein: CATSNDRGVGGYTF; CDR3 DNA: TGTGCCACCAGCAATGACAGGGGAGTGGGGGGCTACACCTTC
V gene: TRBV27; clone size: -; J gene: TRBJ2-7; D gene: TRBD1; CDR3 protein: CASSYTGTDYEQYF; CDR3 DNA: TGTGCCAGCAGCTACACCGGGACAGACTACGAGCAGTACTTC
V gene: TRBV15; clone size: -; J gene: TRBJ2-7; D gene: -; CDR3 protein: CATSNLQGGEQYF; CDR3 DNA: TGTGCCACCAGCAACCTCCAGGGTGGCGAGCAGTACTTC